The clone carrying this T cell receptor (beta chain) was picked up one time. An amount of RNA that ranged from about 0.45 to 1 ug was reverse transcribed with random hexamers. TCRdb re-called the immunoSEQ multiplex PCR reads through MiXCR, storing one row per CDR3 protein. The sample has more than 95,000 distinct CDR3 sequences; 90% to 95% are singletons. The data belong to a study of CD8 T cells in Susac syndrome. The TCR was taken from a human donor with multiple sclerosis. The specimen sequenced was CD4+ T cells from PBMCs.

Here the CDR3 DNA reads TGTGCCTGGAGTACGAATTGGGGGCAGTTCTTC. Its translation is CAWSTNWGQFF. J is TRBJ2-1 and V is TRBV30; D unclear. This CDR3 has 11 residues. Trimming pared 2 bases from V and 12 bases from J, leaving 11 bases between. Germline V gives CDR1 GTSNPN, CDR2 SVGIG (reference sequence).